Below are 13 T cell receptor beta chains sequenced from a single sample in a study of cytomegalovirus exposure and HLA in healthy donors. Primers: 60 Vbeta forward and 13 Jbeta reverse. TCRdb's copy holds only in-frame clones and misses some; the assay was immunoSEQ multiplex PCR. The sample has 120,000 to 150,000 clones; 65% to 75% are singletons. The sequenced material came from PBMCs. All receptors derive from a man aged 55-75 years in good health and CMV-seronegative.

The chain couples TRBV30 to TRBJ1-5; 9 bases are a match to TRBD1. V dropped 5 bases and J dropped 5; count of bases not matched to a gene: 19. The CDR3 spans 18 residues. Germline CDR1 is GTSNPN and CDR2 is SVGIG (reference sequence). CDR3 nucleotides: TGTGCCTGGGCTATAGGACCGGGACAGGGAAAGGATGATCAGCCCCAGCATTTT. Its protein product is CAWAIGPGQGKDDQPQHF.

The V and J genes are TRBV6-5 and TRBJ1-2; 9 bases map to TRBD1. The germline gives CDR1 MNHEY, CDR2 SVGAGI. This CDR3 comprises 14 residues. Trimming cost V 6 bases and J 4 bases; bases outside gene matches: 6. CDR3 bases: TGTGCCAGCAGCCGGACAGGGGACATCTATGGCTACACCTTC. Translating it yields CASSRTGDIYGYTF.

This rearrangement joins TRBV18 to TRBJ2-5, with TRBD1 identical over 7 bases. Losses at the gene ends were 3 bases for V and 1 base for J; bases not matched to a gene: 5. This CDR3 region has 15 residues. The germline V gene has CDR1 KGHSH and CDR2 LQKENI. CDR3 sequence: CASSPTGPIQETQYF. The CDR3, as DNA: TGTGCCAGCTCACCGACAGGGCCTATCCAAGAGACCCAGTACTTC.

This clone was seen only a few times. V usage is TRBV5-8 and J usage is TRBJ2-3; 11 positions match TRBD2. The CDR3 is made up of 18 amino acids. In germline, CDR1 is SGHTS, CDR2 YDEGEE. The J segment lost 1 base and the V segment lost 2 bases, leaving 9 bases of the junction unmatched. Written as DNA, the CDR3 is TGTGCCAGCAGCTTTGTAACTAGCGGGAGCGGGGGCACAGATACGCAGTATTTT. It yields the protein CASSFVTSGSGGTDTQYF.

CDR3 protein: CARSLRGRGTTGDEKLFF. Here the CDR3 DNA reads TGTGCCAGAAGCTTGAGAGGCAGGGGTACCACTGGGGATGAAAAACTGTTTTTT. The V call is TRBV5-3, the J call TRBJ1-4, with a weak D call TRBD1 (6 bases). TRBV5-3 is an open reading frame whose function is uncertain. This CDR3 has 18 amino acids. Trimming removed 1 base from V and 6 bases from J, with 22 bases in between.

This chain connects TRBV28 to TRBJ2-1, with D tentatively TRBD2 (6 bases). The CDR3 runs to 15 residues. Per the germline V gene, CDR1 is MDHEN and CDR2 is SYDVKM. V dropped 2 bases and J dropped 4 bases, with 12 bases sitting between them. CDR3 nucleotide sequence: TGTGCCAGCAGTTTACAGGACGGGGGATACAATGAGCAGTTCTTC. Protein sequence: CASSLQDGGYNEQFF.

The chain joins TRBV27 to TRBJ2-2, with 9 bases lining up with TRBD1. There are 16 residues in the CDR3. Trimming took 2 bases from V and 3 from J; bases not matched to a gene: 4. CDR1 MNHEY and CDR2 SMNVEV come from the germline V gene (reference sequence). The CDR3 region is CASSLGTGLDTGELFF. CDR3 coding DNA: TGTGCCAGCAGTTTAGGGACAGGGCTTGACACCGGGGAGCTGTTTTTT.

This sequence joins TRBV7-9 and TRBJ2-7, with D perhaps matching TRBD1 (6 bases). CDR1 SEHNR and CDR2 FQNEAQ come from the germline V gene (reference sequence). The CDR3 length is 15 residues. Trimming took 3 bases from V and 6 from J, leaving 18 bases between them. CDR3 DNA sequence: TGTGCCAGCAGCTTCGCAGGGGATACGTCGGTCGAGCAGTACTTC. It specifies CASSFAGDTSVEQYF.

The CDR3 loop is CASSLAAGVGLYGYTF. CDR3 sequence (DNA): TGTGCCAGCAGCTTGGCCGCGGGGGTTGGGCTCTATGGCTACACCTTC. V is TRBV5-6 and J is TRBJ1-2, with D maybe TRBD1 (5 bases). Between the trimmed V and J ends, which lost 0 bases and 4 bases, there was a span of 16 bases. Germline CDR1 reads SGHDT; CDR2 reads YYEEEE. The CDR3 totals 16 residues.

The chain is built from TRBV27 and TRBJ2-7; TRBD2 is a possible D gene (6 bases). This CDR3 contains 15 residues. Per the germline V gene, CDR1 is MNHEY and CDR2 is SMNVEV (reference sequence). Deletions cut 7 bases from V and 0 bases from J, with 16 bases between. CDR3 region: CASNPLAGSSYEQYF. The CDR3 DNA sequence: TGTGCCAGCAACCCCTTGGCGGGGAGCTCCTACGAGCAGTACTTC.

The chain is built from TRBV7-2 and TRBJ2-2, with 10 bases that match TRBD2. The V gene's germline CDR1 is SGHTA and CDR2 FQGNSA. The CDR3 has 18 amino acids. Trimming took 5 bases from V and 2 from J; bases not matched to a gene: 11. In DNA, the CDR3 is TGTGCCAGCAGCCCGAGGGGACTAGCGTTGACTAACACCGGGGAGCTGTTTTTT. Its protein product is CASSPRGLALTNTGELFF.

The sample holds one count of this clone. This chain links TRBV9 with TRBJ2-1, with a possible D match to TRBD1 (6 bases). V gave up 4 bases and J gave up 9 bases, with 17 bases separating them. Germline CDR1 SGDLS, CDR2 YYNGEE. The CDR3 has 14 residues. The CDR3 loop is CASSPRDRTSEQFF. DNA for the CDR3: TGTGCCAGCAGCCCCCGAGACAGGACCAGTGAGCAGTTCTTC.

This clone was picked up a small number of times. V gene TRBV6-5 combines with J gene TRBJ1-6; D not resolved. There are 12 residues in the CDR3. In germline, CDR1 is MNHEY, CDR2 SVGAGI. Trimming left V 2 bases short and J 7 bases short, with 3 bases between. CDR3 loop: CASSYINSPLHF. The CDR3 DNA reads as TGTGCCAGCAGTTACATAAATTCACCCCTCCACTTT.